The 4 T cell receptor beta chains reported below all come from one sample, sequenced in a study of T cells in Graves' hyperthyroidism and ophthalmopathy. TCR beta CDR3 regions were amplified from RNA. The HTBI primer set drove a first-round RT-PCR of the TCR CDR3. TCRdb recomputed calls from the multiplex PCR reads with MiXCR, one row per CDR3 protein. The table includes about 400,000 distinct CDR3 sequences, 11% to 15% detected once. Source material: blood. The origin of the receptors is a man aged 50 to 59 with Graves' ophthalmopathy.

Many counts were recorded for this clonotype. V and J are TRBV5-8 and TRBJ1-6; 9 bases agree with TRBD1. The germline V gene has CDR1 SGHTS and CDR2 YDEGEE. After removal of 2 bases from V and 10 bases from J, the junction contained 4 bases not matched to a gene. CDR3 length: 14 residues. The CDR3 loop is CASSLQGANSPLHF. CDR3 nucleotide sequence: TGTGCCAGCAGCTTACAGGGGGCGAACTCACCCCTCCACTTT. The variable domain in full, completed from reference TRBV5-8 and TRBJ1-6, reads EAGVTQSPTHLIKTRGQQATLRCSPISGHTSVYWYQQALGLGLQFLLWYDEGEERNRGNFPPRFSGRQFPNYSSELNVNALELEDSALYLCASSLQGANSPLHFGNGTRLTVT.

The V gene is TRBV18, the J gene TRBJ2-5; 9 bases map to TRBD1. The CDR3 sequence is 16 residues long. Germline-derived CDR1 and CDR2 are KGHSH and LQKENI. The ends lost 2 bases at V and 5 bases at J; junction bases unmatched: 9. CDR3 DNA sequence: TGTGCCAGCTCACCAGCCGGGACAGGGAGTGCGGAGACCCAGTACTTC. As protein: CASSPAGTGSAETQYF.

The rearrangement links TRBV5-1 to TRBJ1-3; TRBD1 matches at 7 bases. Germline loops: CDR1 SGHRS, CDR2 YFSETQ. The CDR3 sequence is 16 residues long. V shed 4 bases and J 4 bases; nucleotides not matched to a gene: 11. The CDR3 loop is CASSEGLQGTGNTIYF. The CDR3, as DNA: TGCGCCAGCAGCGAAGGCTTACAGGGGACCGGAAACACCATATATTTT.

This chain's CDR3 is CASSVLAGDFSYEQYF. The CDR3 coding sequence is TGTGCCAGCAGTGTACTAGCGGGGGATTTCTCCTACGAGCAGTACTTC. The genes are TRBV2 and TRBJ2-7, with TRBD2 matching 11 bases. This CDR3 has 16 residues. The ends lost 4 bases at V and 0 bases at J; junction bases unmatched: 5. CDR1 is SNHLY and CDR2 is FYNNEI in the germline V gene. The entire variable domain, with the rest obtained from reference TRBV2 and TRBJ2-7, is as follows: EPEVTQTPSHQVTQMGQEVILRCVPISNHLYFYWYRQILGQKVEFLVSFYNNEISEKSEIFDDQFSVERPDGSNFTLKIRSTKLEDSAMYFCASSVLAGDFSYEQYFGPGTRLTVT.